This T cell receptor beta chain is drawn from a study of control samples from healthy donors and cancer patients. The V end lost 7 bases, the J end lost 4 bases, and 14 bases lay between the germline ends. This CDR3 region has 13 residues. The germline gives CDR1 WSHSY, CDR2 SAAADI. Assay used: immunoSEQ multiplex PCR; TCRdb lists only in-frame clones, some missing. This sample has under 85,000 clones; 90% to 95% occur once, and the top ten carry 6.2%. Sequences were obtained from blood. The receptor was isolated from a woman in her 40s in good health. V usage is TRBV10-2 and J usage is TRBJ2-7; either TRBD1 or TRBD2 may supply D (6 bases each). The CDR3 nucleotides read TGCGCCAGCATTGTCGGAGGGGGGTACGAGCAGTACTTC. This translates into CASIVGGGYEQYF.